One and the same sample provided the 17 T cell receptor beta chains below, sequenced in a study of T cell clonality in common variable immunodeficiency. Study-level findings and limits: In common variable immunodeficiency, TCR beta chains reportedly carried fewer deletions and N-nucleotide insertions.

Sequencing was performed with immunoSEQ multiplex PCR; in TCRdb, only in-frame clones are kept and a portion is missing. The sample holds roughly 40,000 clones, and no clone turns up only once. The antigens of these receptors remain unknown. The specimen sequenced was peripheral blood mononuclear cells. The receptors were sampled from a human donor with common variable immunodeficiency.

This clone was seen ten or more times. The CDR3 end falls 3 residues outside the read, so it is completed with the germline J gene. The chain combines TRBV7-2 with TRBJ1-2; 8 bases align to TRBD1. CDR3 length equals 15 residues. With 5 bases clipped from V and 7 bases from J, the junction kept 12 bases outside the gene matches. The V gene's germline CDR1 is SGHTA and CDR2 FQGNSA. The covered CDR3 bases are TGTGCCAGCAGCATATTATCCGGGACAGGTAGTGGC. Protein: CASSILSGTGSG. The full CDR3 protein reads CASSILSGTGSGYTF.

This clone has at least ten counts. CDR3 DNA (partial): TGCAGCGTTGGAAACAGGAACACTGAA. Protein sequence: CSVGNRNTE. The CDR3 as a whole reads CSVGNRNTEAFF. V and J are TRBV29-1 and TRBJ1-1; unclear D gene. The read ends 3 residues before the CDR3 terminus; that terminus is restored from the germline J gene. The CDR3 loop spans 12 amino acids. Germline values: CDR1 SQVTM, CDR2 ANQGSEA. Deletions cut 4 bases from V and 1 base from J, with 7 bases between.

At least ten counts were recorded for this clone. Coverage ceases 3 residues before the CDR3 finishes, and the germline J gene fills in the end. This chain joins TRBV19 and TRBJ2-3; 10 bases are shared with TRBD1. V gave up 6 bases and J gave up 4 bases; unmatched junction bases: 7. Germline assignment: CDR1 LNHDA and CDR2 SQIVND (reference sequence). The length of the CDR3 is 15 residues. The CDR3 protein is CASSPDRGGADTQYF. The DNA read from the CDR3 is TGTGCCAGTAGCCCGGACAGGGGGGGTGCAGATACG.

There are many counts of this clone. Coverage ceases 3 residues before the CDR3 finishes, and the germline J gene fills in the end. The chain joins TRBV19 to TRBJ2-3; 15 positions agree with TRBD2. The germline V gene has CDR1 LNHDA and CDR2 SQIVND (reference sequence). The CDR3 runs 16 residues. The ends lost 5 bases at V and 6 bases at J; junction bases unmatched: 6. CDR3 DNA (partial): TGTGCCAGTAGTTCAAGGACTAGCGGGAGGGTTGATACG. It codes for CASSSRTSGRVDT. The entire CDR3 protein reads CASSSRTSGRVDTQYF.

At least ten counts were recorded for this clone. Different DNA sequences within this sample yield the same CDR3. The CDR3 DNA, read in part, is TGCAGTGCCCCTCAAGAGACC. Protein sequence: CSAPQET. The complete CDR3 protein is CSAPQETQYF. The rearrangement joins TRBV20-1 to TRBJ2-5, with D uncertain. The read finishes 3 residues shy of the CDR3 end, and the germline J gene is used to complete it. The CDR3 covers 10 residues. The germline V gene encodes CDR1 DFQATT and CDR2 SNEGSKA (reference sequence). V lost 6 bases, J lost 2 bases, and 4 bases lay in between.

This clone was seen ten or more times. The read falls 3 residues short of the CDR3 end, and the missing part is taken from the germline J gene. V gene TRBV18 combines with J gene TRBJ2-5, with a weak D call TRBD1 (6 bases). The V end lost 6 bases, the J end lost 2 bases, and 16 bases lay between the germline ends. CDR3 length equals 15 residues. CDR1 is KGHSH, CDR2 LQKENI, per germline. The CDR3 loop reads CASSRTELDQETQYF. The CDR3 bases that were read are TGTGCCAGCTCCCGGACAGAACTGGATCAAGAGACC. Looking up the rest from reference TRBV18 and TRBJ2-5 gives the full variable domain: NAGVMQNPRHLVRRRGQEARLRCSPMKGHSHVYWYRQLPEEGLKFMVYLQKENIIDESGMPKERFSAEFPKEGPSILRIQQVVRGDSAAYFCASSRTELDQETQYFGPGTRLLVL.

This clone was observed a few times. The CDR3 DNA, read in part, is TGCGCCAGCAGCTTGGAATTAGGGGGTTCACCC. It is translated as CASSLELGGSP. The whole CDR3 is CASSLELGGSPLHF. V is TRBV5-1 and J is TRBJ1-6, with D possibly being TRBD1 (6 bases). The sequence runs out 3 residues before the end of the CDR3; the remainder is reconstructed from the germline J gene. The length of the CDR3 is 14 residues. V shed 0 bases and J shed 9 bases, with 10 bases lying between them. CDR1 is SGHRS, CDR2 YFSETQ, per germline.

In the case of this clone: The CDR3 goes on 3 residues after the read ends, and that part is filled in from the germline J gene. The chain has TRBV19 and TRBJ2-3; possible D gene TRBD2, 6 bases. V dropped 5 bases and J dropped 2 bases, with 11 bases sitting between them. Germline CDR1 LNHDA, CDR2 SQIVND (reference sequence). The CDR3 length is 14 residues. The CDR3 protein is CASSFGGDTDTQYF. Partial CDR3 DNA: TGTGCCAGTAGTTTCGGGGGAGACACAGATACG.

This clone was observed many times. The DNA ends 3 residues before the CDR3 does, and the rest of the CDR3 is filled in from the germline J gene. The chain couples TRBV2 to TRBJ1-5, with 9 bases that match TRBD1. V shed 7 bases and J 5 bases; nucleotides not matched to a gene: 6. The germline V gene has CDR1 SNHLY and CDR2 FYNNEI. This CDR3 has 14 residues. The sequenced part of the CDR3 DNA is TGTGCCAGCAAGACAGGGGGAGCCTATCAGCCC. This sequence encodes CASKTGGAYQP. The whole CDR3 protein reads CASKTGGAYQPQHF.

With regard to this clone: The CDR3 end lies 3 residues beyond the end of the read and is filled in from the germline J gene. The V and J genes are TRBV19 and TRBJ2-3; 14 nucleotides align to TRBD2. V shed 4 bases, J shed 4 bases, and the junction held 10 bases outside the gene matches. CDR1 and CDR2 (germline): LNHDA, SQIVND (reference sequence). This CDR3 has 18 residues. The part of the CDR3 DNA that was read is TGTGCCAGTAGTACATTTCCGGGACTAGCGGGAGAGCCAGATACG. Amino acid sequence: CASSTFPGLAGEPDT. The full-length CDR3 reads as CASSTFPGLAGEPDTQYF.

On this clone itself: From the germline J gene comes the end of the CDR3, since the read stops 3 residues before it. This chain connects TRBV7-3 to TRBJ1-2, with 8 nucleotides matching TRBD1. J lost 4 bases, V lost 5 bases, and 6 bases had no gene match. CDR1 is SGHTA and CDR2 is FQGTGA in the germline V gene. This CDR3 spans 14 amino acids. The CDR3 sequence is CASSPDRAGYGYTF. CDR3 DNA, as far as it was read: TGTGCCAGCAGCCCGGACAGGGCGGGCTATGGC.

This clone was counted a few times. The chain's CDR3 is CASSGGRGGAVNTIYF. CDR3 bases read: TGTGCCAGCAGTGGGGGGCGGGGGGGGGCCGTAAACACC. The chain recombines TRBV6-1 with TRBJ1-3; D is possibly TRBD1 (6 bases). The read terminates 3 residues ahead of where the CDR3 ends, so the germline J gene completes it. The CDR3 has 16 amino acids. Per the germline V gene, CDR1 is MNHNS and CDR2 is SASEGT. The V end lost 4 bases, the J end lost 6 bases, and 19 bases lay between the germline ends.

In this sample, this clone turned up many times. The read finishes 3 residues shy of the CDR3 end, and the germline J gene is used to complete it. The J gene is TRBJ2-7, the V gene TRBV5-1, with 8 bases lining up with TRBD1. Germline assignment: CDR1 SGHRS and CDR2 YFSETQ. This CDR3 has 16 amino acids. The J segment lost 6 bases and the V segment lost 0 bases, leaving 11 bases of the junction unmatched. Partial CDR3 DNA: TGCGCCAGCAGCTTGGCGTTGGGCAGGGGGCTCTCCGAG. As protein: CASSLALGRGLSE. The entire CDR3 sequence reads CASSLALGRGLSEQYF.

This clone has more than one count but fewer than ten. The sequence runs out 3 residues before the end of the CDR3; the remainder is reconstructed from the germline J gene. The chain joins TRBV7-9 to TRBJ2-7; 9 nucleotides match TRBD1. The CDR3 is 14 residues long. The V and J ends lost 2 bases and 6 bases, in that order; junction bases with no gene match: 5. Germline loops: CDR1 SEHNR, CDR2 FQNEAQ (reference sequence). Here the CDR3 reads CASSLMGQGTEQYF. The covered CDR3 bases are TGTGCCAGCAGCTTAATGGGACAGGGAACCGAG.

About this clone itself: The read gets to within 3 residues of the CDR3 end, and the germline J gene fills in the rest. The chain uses TRBV7-9 and TRBJ1-4; 9 bases fit TRBD1. The V gene end was trimmed by 7 bases and the J gene end by 5 bases; junction bases not matched to a gene: 5. CDR1 is SEHNR and CDR2 is FQNEAQ in the germline V gene (reference sequence). The CDR3 is made up of 14 amino acids. CDR3 loop: CASTPGTGNEKLFF. The part of the CDR3 DNA that was read is TGTGCCAGCACTCCCGGGACAGGGAATGAAAAA.

With respect to this clone: The read terminates 3 residues before the CDR3 end, so the remaining end is supplied by the germline J gene. The chain links TRBV18 to TRBJ2-7; 12 bases line up with TRBD1. V dropped 3 bases and J dropped 6; count of bases not matched to a gene: 15. This CDR3 is 18 amino acids long. Germline V gives CDR1 KGHSH, CDR2 LQKENI. The CDR3 protein is CASSPMPPGTGGRREQYF. The CDR3 bases that were read are TGTGCCAGCTCACCTATGCCCCCGGGGACAGGGGGCAGACGCGAG.

This clone has a handful of counts. Read sequence stops 3 residues before the CDR3 end, and the germline J gene provides the missing end. The chain combines TRBV7-6 with TRBJ1-4; D remains unclear. The CDR3 loop spans 13 amino acids. Germline-derived CDR1 and CDR2 are SGHVS and FNYEAQ. The V end was cut by 3 bases, the J end by 10 bases, with 12 bases between. The DNA read from the CDR3 is TGTGCCAGCAGCTTCCTCACGGAGGGAAAA. Its translation is CASSFLTEGK. The CDR3 in its entirety is CASSFLTEGKLFF.